These 29 T cell receptor beta chains were sequenced from one sample in a study of cytomegalovirus exposure and HLA in healthy donors. The primer mix had 60 Vbeta and 13 Jbeta primers. Sequencing was performed with immunoSEQ multiplex PCR; in TCRdb, only in-frame clones are kept and a portion is missing. This sample carries 130,000 or so clones, over 65% of them seen once, and the ten largest clones take around 3.6%. The sequenced sample was PBMCs. These receptors came from a man aged 30 to 45 in good health and CMV-seronegative.

The chain uses TRBV7-9 and TRBJ1-1, with D maybe TRBD1 (5 bases). This CDR3 comprises 12 residues. The V gene's germline CDR1 is SEHNR and CDR2 FQNEAQ (reference sequence). Trimming stripped 7 bases from V and 3 bases from J, with 9 bases between. CDR3 coding DNA: TGTGCCAGCACCATAGGGGACACTGAAGCTTTCTTT. Translated: CASTIGDTEAFF. The complete variable domain, with remaining parts taken from reference TRBV7-9 and TRBJ1-1, reads DTGVSQNPRHKITKRGQNVTFRCDPISEHNRLYWYRQTLGQGPEFLTYFQNEAQLEKSRLLSDRFSAERPKGSFSTLEIQRTEQGDSAMYLCASTIGDTEAFFGQGTRLTVV.

This chain connects TRBV4-1 to TRBJ2-5; 7 nucleotides match TRBD1. CDR1 is MGHRA, CDR2 YSYEKL, per germline. The V gene end was trimmed by 5 bases and the J gene end by 0 bases; junction bases not matched to a gene: 3. The CDR3 covers 14 residues. DNA of the CDR3: TGCGCCAGCAGCTACGACAGGGACCAAGAGACCCAGTACTTC. Translating gives CASSYDRDQETQYF.

This chain links TRBV11-2 with TRBJ2-2; no reliable D call. The germline gives CDR1 SGHAT, CDR2 FQNNGV. The length of the CDR3 is 14 residues. Between the trimmed V and J ends, which lost 4 bases and 10 bases, there was a span of 16 bases. CDR3 coding DNA: TGTGCCAGCAGCTCCGATAGAATTCAGGCGGAGCTGTTTTTT. As protein: CASSSDRIQAELFF.

V gene TRBV9 combines with J gene TRBJ1-1; D is undetermined. V lost 4 bases, J lost 3 bases, and 10 bases lay in between. The CDR3 has 13 residues. CDR1 and CDR2 from the germline V gene are SGDLS and YYNGEE. The CDR3 reads CASSPGWDTEAFF. The CDR3 nucleotides read TGTGCCAGCAGCCCAGGATGGGACACTGAAGCTTTCTTT.

The V call is TRBV5-4, the J call TRBJ1-3, with a tentative D call TRBD1 (6 bases). With 4 bases removed from V and 0 bases from J, the gap between germline ends came to 14 bases. Per the germline V gene, CDR1 is SGHNT and CDR2 is YYREEE (reference sequence). This CDR3 contains 16 residues. The CDR3 here is CASSPTGPVSGNTIYF. CDR3 nucleotides: TGTGCCAGCAGCCCAACAGGGCCCGTCTCTGGAAACACCATATATTTT.

The CDR3 nucleotides read TGTGCCAGCAGACCCCCGGGGGGGTACACTGAAGCTTTCTTT. This encodes CASRPPGGYTEAFF. The chain carries TRBV28 and TRBJ1-1; maybe TRBD1 (5 bases). The CDR3 covers 14 residues. V lost 6 bases and J 3 bases, leaving 14 bases between the germline ends. CDR1 and CDR2 (germline): MDHEN, SYDVKM.

Only one count was recorded for this clone. V is TRBV5-1 and J is TRBJ2-3, with D maybe TRBD1 (7 bases). The CDR3 has 16 residues. Germline CDR1 SGHRS, CDR2 YFSETQ. Trimming shortened V by 0 bases and J by 4 bases, and 15 bases separated the two germline ends. In DNA, the CDR3 is TGCGCCAGCAGCTTGGGGATGGGACAGCGGGCAGATACGCAGTATTTT. It is translated as CASSLGMGQRADTQYF.

The chain uses TRBV9 and TRBJ2-1, with D unclear. With 0 bases removed from V and 0 bases from J, the gap between germline ends came to 4 bases. This CDR3 has 14 residues. CDR1 is SGDLS and CDR2 is YYNGEE in the germline V gene. The CDR3 spells CASSVGSSYNEQFF. CDR3 nucleotide sequence: TGTGCCAGCAGCGTAGGGAGCTCCTACAATGAGCAGTTCTTC. The complete variable domain, with remaining parts taken from reference TRBV9 and TRBJ2-1, reads DSGVTQTPKHLITATGQRVTLRCSPRSGDLSVYWYQQSLDQGLQFLIQYYNGEERAKGNILERFSAQQFPDLHSELNLSSLELGDSALYFCASSVGSSYNEQFFGPGTRLTVL.

The V call is TRBV19, the J call TRBJ2-5; D perhaps matches TRBD2 (5 bases). This CDR3 has 13 amino acids. V shed 3 bases and J shed 4 bases, with 9 bases lying between them. Germline loops: CDR1 LNHDA, CDR2 SQIVND (reference sequence). CDR3 sequence (DNA): TGTGCCAGTAGTATGGGAGAGATAGAGACCCAGTACTTC. Its protein is CASSMGEIETQYF.

V is TRBV6-5 and J is TRBJ2-1, with unresolved D. V lost 1 base, J lost 1 base, and 11 bases lay in between. Germline V gene sequence: CDR1 MNHEY, CDR2 SVGAGI. The CDR3 spans 16 residues. The CDR3 here is CASSYYFEPSYNEQFF. The CDR3 nucleotides read TGTGCCAGCAGTTACTACTTCGAGCCATCCTACAATGAGCAGTTCTTC.

This clone appeared a few times. The chain recombines TRBV28 with TRBJ1-2; weak D call: TRBD1 (5 bases). V shed 2 bases and J shed 4 bases, with 8 bases lying between them. Germline V lookup: CDR1 MDHEN, CDR2 SYDVKM. CDR3 length: 13 amino acids. Written as DNA, the CDR3 is TGTGCCAGCAGTTTAGACAGAGGCTATGGCTACACCTTC. It yields the protein CASSLDRGYGYTF.

The chain combines TRBV10-3 with TRBJ2-3; 9 bases are shared with TRBD2. Germline CDR1 is ENHRY and CDR2 is SYGVKD. The CDR3 is 19 residues long. With V trimmed by 4 bases and J by 1 base, 15 bases remained unmatched. CDR3 nucleotide sequence: TGTGCCATCAGTGGTCTCCTGGGGCTAGCGGGACTTGGCACAGATACGCAGTATTTT. Its translation is CAISGLLGLAGLGTDTQYF.

The count of this clone is one. The rearrangement links TRBV10-2 to TRBJ2-7; TRBD2 aligns across 12 bases. The CDR3 consists of 15 residues. V lost 4 bases, J lost 7 bases, and 8 bases stayed unmatched. Germline V CDR1 and CDR2: WSHSY, SAAADI. DNA of the CDR3: TGCGCCAGCAGTGGGACTAGCGGGAATTTGAGGGAGCAGTACTTC. This encodes CASSGTSGNLREQYF.

The chain has TRBV25-1 and TRBJ1-2; weak D call: TRBD1 (5 bases). V lost 4 bases and J 4 bases, leaving 13 bases between the germline ends. The CDR3 sequence is 14 residues long. Germline V gene lookup returns CDR1 MGHDK and CDR2 SYGVNS. CDR3 DNA: TGTGCCAGCAGTGGGGGGACTGGTCTCTATGGCTACACCTTC. It is translated as CASSGGTGLYGYTF.

The CDR3 DNA reads as TGTGCCACCAGCAGGGACAGGGGGACTAATGAAAAACTGTTTTTT. Protein: CATSRDRGTNEKLFF. The chain recombines TRBV15 with TRBJ1-4; the match to TRBD1 covers 10 bases. V trimming: 3 bases; J trimming: 2 bases; junction bases outside the gene matches: 0. The CDR3 contains 15 residues. The germline gives CDR1 LNHNV, CDR2 YYDKDF (reference sequence).

The J gene is TRBJ2-6, the V gene TRBV10-2; D may be TRBD2 (7 bases). The V gene's germline CDR1 is WSHSY and CDR2 SAAADI. The CDR3 length is 17 residues. Deletions cut 8 bases from V and 2 bases from J, with 19 bases between. The CDR3 protein is CASLDGGRFTGANVLTF. CDR3 DNA: TGCGCCAGCTTGGACGGGGGGCGCTTTACTGGGGCCAACGTCCTGACTTTC.

This rearrangement joins TRBV6-1 to TRBJ2-7, with a tentative D call TRBD1 (6 bases). The ends were cut back, 1 base at V and 5 bases at J, with 15 bases in the middle. CDR3 length equals 15 residues. The germline V gene encodes CDR1 MNHNS and CDR2 SASEGT. The CDR3 bases are TGTGCCAGCAGTGAAGAAACAGGGTTTTCGGACGAGCAGTACTTC. Its translation is CASSEETGFSDEQYF.

This chain links TRBV28 with TRBJ1-2; tentative D call: TRBD1 (5 bases). V was cut by 7 bases and J by 6 bases, with 15 bases left in between. This CDR3 contains 13 residues. In germline, CDR1 is MDHEN, CDR2 SYDVKM. CDR3: CASIFQGADGYTF. CDR3 bases: TGTGCCAGCATCTTTCAAGGGGCAGATGGCTACACCTTC.

This clone was seen once. This chain connects TRBV6-1 to TRBJ2-7, with 10 bases identical to TRBD2. The CDR3 loop spans 14 amino acids. Trimming at V came to 7 bases and at J to 4 bases, leaving 7 bases not matched to a gene. Per germline, CDR1 MNHNS and CDR2 SASEGT. Here the CDR3 reads CASTVPSGSYEQYF. The CDR3 DNA is TGTGCCAGCACCGTACCTAGCGGGAGTTACGAGCAGTACTTC.

The chain is built from TRBV5-6 and TRBJ2-1, with TRBD1 identical over 10 bases. Germline loops: CDR1 SGHDT, CDR2 YYEEEE. Trimming cost V 4 bases and J 4 bases; bases outside gene matches: 8. CDR3 length equals 16 residues. The CDR3 sequence is CASSLPGTGAYNEQFF. CDR3 DNA: TGTGCCAGCAGCCTACCCGGGACAGGGGCGTACAATGAGCAGTTCTTC.

The chain uses TRBV19 and TRBJ1-5; 10 positions match TRBD1. Trimming took 5 bases from V and 0 from J; bases not matched to a gene: 4. The CDR3 totals 16 residues. Germline V gene data show CDR1 as LNHDA and CDR2 as SQIVND (reference sequence). The DNA for the CDR3 is TGTGCCAGTAGTTCCGGGACAGGGGTTAGCAATCAGCCCCAGCATTTT. This translates into CASSSGTGVSNQPQHF.

The chain employs TRBV15 and TRBJ1-5; D uncertain. CDR3 size: 16 residues. CDR1 is LNHNV, CDR2 YYDKDF, per germline (reference sequence). The V and J ends lost 1 base and 2 bases respectively, with 12 bases between them. The DNA of the CDR3 is TGTGCCACCAGCAGAGGAGGCGAATATGGCAATCAGCCCCAGCATTTT. Protein: CATSRGGEYGNQPQHF.

CDR3 sequence (DNA): TGTGCCAGCAGTTTCTTGGGGACAAACTACGAGCAGTACTTC. Protein product: CASSFLGTNYEQYF. The chain uses TRBV28 and TRBJ2-7, with TRBD1 as a possible D gene (6 bases). The CDR3 has 14 amino acids. Trimming shortened V by 3 bases and J by 3 bases, and 12 bases separated the two germline ends. From germline, CDR1 is MDHEN and CDR2 SYDVKM.

This clone has a handful of counts. CDR3 amino acids: CASSLAAGNQPQHF. DNA of the CDR3: TGTGCCAGCAGTTTGGCGGCAGGGAATCAGCCCCAGCATTTT. V and J are TRBV6-6 and TRBJ1-5; D is perhaps TRBD1 (5 bases). Deletions cut 4 bases from V and 4 bases from J, with 11 bases between. The CDR3 spans 14 residues. Germline V lookup: CDR1 MNHNY, CDR2 SVGAGI (reference sequence).

This chain uses TRBV6-6 with TRBJ1-5, with a weak D call TRBD1 (6 bases). V lost 6 bases to trimming and J lost 3 bases, with 9 bases between them. This CDR3 is 13 amino acids long. CDR1 is MNHNY and CDR2 is SVGAGI in the germline V gene (reference sequence). The CDR3 region is CASRDSVNQPQHF. The CDR3, as DNA: TGTGCCAGCAGGGACAGTGTCAATCAGCCCCAGCATTTT.

This chain uses TRBV10-1 with TRBJ2-1; 13 nucleotides line up with TRBD2. V gave up 0 bases and J gave up 6 bases; unmatched junction bases: 17. From germline, CDR1 is WNHNN and CDR2 SYGVQD (reference sequence). CDR3 length: 21 residues. The CDR3 reads CASSESTPTSGRIPRTNEQFF. The CDR3 bases are TGCGCCAGCAGTGAGTCGACTCCGACTAGCGGGAGGATCCCCCGAACCAATGAGCAGTTCTTC.

As concerns this clone: Mismatch with germline at one junction end may stem from a read error. The CDR3 spells CASSEGWASGGLFF. CDR3 nucleotide sequence: TGTGCCAGCAGTGAAGGGTGGGCGAGCGGGGGGCTGTTTTTT. The genes are TRBV2 and TRBJ2-2, with 8 bases matching TRBD2. There are 14 residues in the CDR3. Germline lookup yields CDR1 SNHLY and CDR2 FYNNEI.

A few counts support this clone. The chain carries TRBV30 and TRBJ2-7; TRBD2 matches 12 bases. The ends lost 3 bases at V and 2 bases at J; junction bases unmatched: 11. CDR3 length: 17 residues. From germline, CDR1 is GTSNPN and CDR2 SVGIG (reference sequence). The CDR3 region has the DNA TGTGCCTGGAGGAATCGTGGACTAGCGGGGATCACCTACGAGCAGTACTTC. Amino acid sequence: CAWRNRGLAGITYEQYF.

V gene TRBV18 combines with J gene TRBJ1-1; 10 positions agree with TRBD1. Trimming removed 6 bases from V and 7 bases from J; junction bases left unmatched: 8. Germline V CDR1 and CDR2: KGHSH, LQKENI. The CDR3 is 14 residues long. The CDR3 DNA sequence: TGTGCCAGCTCCCCGGGACAGGGGATTATTGAAGCTTTCTTT. Translated: CASSPGQGIIEAFF.